The 21 T cell receptor beta chains listed next were all sequenced from one sample in a study of cytomegalovirus exposure and HLA in healthy donors. PCR amplification relied on 60 Vbeta primers (plus 13 Jbeta primers). Sequenced by immunoSEQ multiplex PCR; TCRdb stores in-frame clones only, minus some. Of 52,000 or so clones in the sample, 77% are singletons; the top ten hold 2.5% to 3%. The sequenced sample was PBMCs. Receptor source: a woman aged 40-49 years in good health and CMV-seropositive.

The rearrangement joins TRBV2 to TRBJ1-4; D ambiguous. There are 11 residues in the CDR3. V lost 6 bases and J lost 5, with 4 bases in between. The germline gives CDR1 SNHLY, CDR2 FYNNEI. The CDR3 spells CASSENEKLFF. CDR3 nucleotide sequence: TGTGCCAGCAGCGAGAATGAAAAACTGTTTTTT.

This clone was found a few times. The rearrangement joins TRBV28 to TRBJ2-7; a weak D match, TRBD1 (6 bases). This CDR3 contains 13 residues. V was pared by 8 bases and J by 3 bases, with 14 bases between. Per the germline V gene, CDR1 is MDHEN and CDR2 is SYDVKM. The CDR3 DNA sequence: TGTGCCAGCTGGGCCGGGACACTCTACGAGCAGTACTTC. It is translated as CASWAGTLYEQYF.

The chain uses TRBV2 and TRBJ1-2; 7 bases fit TRBD1. The CDR3 extends over 16 amino acids. J was trimmed by 2 bases and V by 6 bases; bases with no gene match: 12. Germline CDR1 reads SNHLY; CDR2 reads FYNNEI. The CDR3 is CASRASRQGENYGYTF. The CDR3 DNA follows: TGTGCCAGCAGAGCCTCTCGACAGGGAGAGAACTATGGCTACACCTTC.

This clone counts as medium-sized (0.01 to 0.1%). Written as DNA, the CDR3 is TGTGCCAGCAGTGAAGTCGGAGGGACAGGGAATTCACCCCTCCACTTT. It translates to CASSEVGGTGNSPLHF. This sequence joins TRBV6-1 and TRBJ1-6; 9 nucleotides match TRBD1. Germline V lookup: CDR1 MNHNS, CDR2 SASEGT. The CDR3 has 16 amino acids. Trimming removed 1 base from V and 7 bases from J; junction bases left unmatched: 5.

The chain links TRBV30 to TRBJ1-1; 7 positions match TRBD1. Germline V gene lookup returns CDR1 GTSNPN and CDR2 SVGIG (reference sequence). The CDR3 has 12 amino acids. V lost 1 base, J lost 7 bases, and 3 bases stayed unmatched. The CDR3 sequence is CAWSEQGIEAFF. In DNA, the CDR3 is TGTGCCTGGAGTGAACAGGGGATTGAAGCTTTCTTT.

V gene TRBV7-6 combines with J gene TRBJ1-3; D gene unclear. The V end lost 1 base, the J end lost 0 bases, and 10 bases lay between the germline ends. Germline-derived CDR1 and CDR2 are SGHVS and FNYEAQ. The CDR3 covers 16 residues. This CDR3 reads CASSLGLANSGNTIYF. The DNA of the CDR3 is TGTGCCAGCAGCTTAGGATTGGCAAACTCTGGAAACACCATATATTTT.

V and J are TRBV7-2 and TRBJ2-7; perhaps TRBD1 as D (5 bases). This CDR3 spans 15 amino acids. Germline V CDR1 and CDR2: SGHTA, FQGNSA. Between the trimmed V and J ends, which lost 1 base and 0 bases, there was a span of 10 bases. CDR3 DNA: TGTGCCAGCAGCTTAGTAAGGGGAAGCTCCTACGAGCAGTACTTC. As protein: CASSLVRGSSYEQYF.

This clone occurred once. The gene calls are TRBV7-9 and TRBJ2-5; TRBD2 matches 7 bases. The V gene end was trimmed by 5 bases and the J gene end by 5 bases; junction bases not matched to a gene: 8. CDR3 length equals 14 residues. Germline CDR1 is SEHNR and CDR2 is FQNEAQ (reference sequence). CDR3 sequence: CASSPGLVMETQYF. CDR3 in DNA: TGTGCCAGCAGCCCCGGACTAGTCATGGAGACCCAGTACTTC.

This clone was detected a few times. In DNA, the CDR3 is TGTGCCAGCAGTTTTAGGGGAACTGGGGCCAACGTCCTGACTTTC. Its translation is CASSFRGTGANVLTF. This chain connects TRBV28 to TRBJ2-6; weak D call: TRBD1 (5 bases). Looked up from germline, CDR1 is MDHEN and CDR2 is SYDVKM. V gave up 3 bases and J gave up 2 bases, with 8 bases separating them. CDR3 length: 15 amino acids.

This chain links TRBV29-1 with TRBJ2-7; 8 bases are a match to TRBD2. Germline V lookup: CDR1 SQVTM, CDR2 ANQGSEA. With V trimmed by 6 bases and J by 6 bases, 7 bases remained unmatched. The CDR3 sequence is 12 residues long. As DNA, the CDR3 is TGCAGCGTCCGGGGGGGCGTTGGCGAGCAGTACTTC. This gives the protein CSVRGGVGEQYF.

As concerns this clone: One end of the junction varies from germline; a read error may be responsible. The chain joins TRBV2 to TRBJ1-1; D is ambiguous. This CDR3 is built from 14 residues. Germline assignment: CDR1 SNHLY and CDR2 FYNNEI. This CDR3 is CTSSYGSRNTEAFF. The CDR3 coding sequence is TGTACCAGCAGTTACGGGTCCCGGAACACTGAAGCTTTCTTT. The variable domain in full, completed from reference TRBV2 and TRBJ1-1, reads EPEVTQTPSHQVTQMGQEVILRCVPISNHLYFYWYRQILGQKVEFLVSFYNNEISEKSEIFDDQFSVERPDGSNFTLKIRSTKLEDSAMYFCTSSYGSRNTEAFFGQGTRLTVV.

The rearrangement links TRBV28 to TRBJ1-1; D possibly corresponds to TRBD1 (5 bases). The CDR3 contains 12 residues. Trimming left V 3 bases short and J 11 bases short, with 13 bases between. The germline gives CDR1 MDHEN, CDR2 SYDVKM. The CDR3 protein is CASSFSARVAFF. Here the CDR3 DNA reads TGTGCCAGCAGTTTCTCGGCCAGGGTGGCTTTCTTT.

This chain connects TRBV5-4 to TRBJ2-1, with TRBD2 matching 11 bases. Per the germline V gene, CDR1 is SGHNT and CDR2 is YYREEE (reference sequence). J was trimmed by 5 bases and V by 4 bases; bases with no gene match: 11. The CDR3 is made up of 17 amino acids. The CDR3 reads CASSRVPTSGAHNEQFF. The CDR3 DNA reads TGTGCCAGCAGCCGGGTCCCGACTAGCGGGGCCCACAATGAGCAGTTCTTC.

The V call is TRBV7-8, the J call TRBJ1-1, with 7 bases that match TRBD1. Per germline, CDR1 SGHVS and CDR2 FQNEAQ. This CDR3 is built from 13 residues. The ends lost 2 bases at V and 8 bases at J; junction bases unmatched: 5. CDR3 region: CASSLTTGTEAFF. The CDR3 region has the DNA TGTGCCAGCAGCTTAACGACAGGGACCGAAGCTTTCTTT.

The chain joins TRBV6-5 to TRBJ2-1; the D gene is possibly TRBD1 (5 bases). The ends were cut back, 6 bases at V and 5 bases at J, with 17 bases in the middle. The CDR3 is 15 residues long. Germline assignment: CDR1 MNHEY and CDR2 SVGAGI. The DNA for the CDR3 is TGTGCCAGCAGCGATCCAGGTGGGGCCGACAATGAGCAGTTCTTC. It yields the protein CASSDPGGADNEQFF.

The chain combines TRBV7-8 with TRBJ2-2; D is perhaps TRBD2 (7 bases). CDR1 and CDR2 (germline): SGHVS, FQNEAQ. Trimming cost V 6 bases and J 1 base, with 9 bases left between them. This CDR3 contains 14 residues. The CDR3 coding sequence is TGTGCCAGCAGTAGGGGGGGGAACACCGGGGAGCTGTTTTTT. This sequence encodes CASSRGGNTGELFF.

The chain uses TRBV9 and TRBJ1-1; 10 bases line up with TRBD1. The ends lost 0 bases at V and 4 bases at J; junction bases unmatched: 9. Germline V gene sequence: CDR1 SGDLS, CDR2 YYNGEE. The CDR3 has 17 residues. The CDR3 reads CASSVASGQGPRTEAFF. CDR3 DNA: TGTGCCAGCAGCGTAGCCTCGGGACAGGGGCCTCGCACTGAAGCTTTCTTT.

J is TRBJ2-1 and V is TRBV7-2; no firm D call. CDR1 is SGHTA and CDR2 is FQGNSA in the germline V gene. Trimming removed 1 base at V and 4 bases at J, with 11 bases between. This CDR3 region has 15 residues. CDR3 loop: CASSLGASRYNEQFF. DNA of the CDR3: TGTGCCAGCAGCTTAGGAGCGTCTAGGTACAATGAGCAGTTCTTC.

The rearrangement links TRBV6-1 to TRBJ2-2, with 8 bases aligning to TRBD1. The V segment lost 2 bases and the J segment 7 bases; nucleotides outside the gene matches: 3. Germline lookup yields CDR1 MNHNS and CDR2 SASEGT. CDR3 size: 14 residues. As DNA, the CDR3 is TGTGCCAGCAGTGAAACAGGGGGTCGCGGGGAGCTGTTTTTT. Translating it yields CASSETGGRGELFF.

This chain uses TRBV5-1 with TRBJ2-7; D uncertain. This CDR3 region has 14 residues. The V end was cut by 0 bases, the J end by 2 bases, with 9 bases between. CDR1 is SGHRS, CDR2 YFSETQ, per germline. CDR3 sequence (DNA): TGCGCCAGCAGCTTGGCTAGTGGCACCTACGAGCAGTACTTC. Its protein is CASSLASGTYEQYF.

This chain uses TRBV27 with TRBJ2-7, with D tentatively TRBD1 (5 bases). Trimming took off 4 bases at V and 6 bases at J, with 7 bases between the two ends. Germline CDR1 and CDR2: MNHEY and SMNVEV (reference sequence). There are 11 residues in the CDR3. The DNA of the CDR3 is TGTGCCAGCAGTTCAGGGTTCGAGCAGTACTTC. Protein product: CASSSGFEQYF.